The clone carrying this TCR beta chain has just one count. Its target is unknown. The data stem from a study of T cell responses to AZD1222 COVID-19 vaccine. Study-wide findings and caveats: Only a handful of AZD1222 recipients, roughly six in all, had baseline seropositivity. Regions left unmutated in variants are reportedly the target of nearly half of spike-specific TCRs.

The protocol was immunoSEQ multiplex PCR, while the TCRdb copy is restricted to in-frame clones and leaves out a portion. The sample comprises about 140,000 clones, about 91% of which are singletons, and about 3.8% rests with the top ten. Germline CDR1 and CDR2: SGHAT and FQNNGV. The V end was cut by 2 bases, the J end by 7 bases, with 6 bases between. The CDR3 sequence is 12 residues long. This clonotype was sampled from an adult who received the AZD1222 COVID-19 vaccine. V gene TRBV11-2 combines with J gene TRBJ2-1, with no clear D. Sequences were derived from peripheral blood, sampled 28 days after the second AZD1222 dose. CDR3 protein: CASSLSRNEQFF. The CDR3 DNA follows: TGTGCCAGCAGCTTATCGAGGAATGAGCAGTTCTTC.